One sample yielded the 2 T cell receptor beta chains listed below, sequenced in a study of T cells expressing NK-cell markers (dated by TCRdb to the early 2020s). Preparation of the library involved 5' RACE. Sequenced on an Illumina HiSeq 2000. Each entry corresponds to one CDR3 protein sequence from reads that TCRdb reprocessed, and DNA is not given. The table kept for this sample lists roughly 420,000 distinct CDR3 sequences. The ten largest account for 6% to 9.5% of the sample. Sequencing was performed on blood T cells: a sorted CD56 or NKG2C T cell subset, CD4+ or CD8+ T cells, or bulk PBMC T cells (not recorded which). The receptors come from a woman aged 18 to 75 in good health.

The V and J genes are TRBV10-3 and TRBJ2-5; without DNA, the TCRdb call of TRBD2 cannot be checked. The CDR3 is 16 residues long. The V gene's germline CDR1 is ENHRY and CDR2 SYGVKD. The CDR3 loop reads CAISEGSETEGETQYF.

V and J are TRBV11-2 and TRBJ2-3; the TRBD2 assignment by TCRdb is unverifiable without DNA. The germline gives CDR1 SGHAT, CDR2 FQNNGV. The CDR3 runs to 14 residues. The CDR3 sequence is CASSLGGGPDTQYF.